Here is one TCR beta chain with its context. Its target is unknown. The source of the sample is a study of cytomegalovirus exposure and HLA in healthy donors. The study's findings and limits: Generally TCR sequences proved uncommon, though certain public TCRs appeared in numerous donors. Accurate prediction of most subjects' HLA-A and HLA-B alleles from TCR beta sequences was reported.

The CDR3 totals 13 residues. With 5 bases removed from V and 0 bases from J, the gap between germline ends came to 10 bases. The germline CDR1 and CDR2 sequences are GTSNPN and SVGIG (reference sequence). The PCR was carried out with 60 Vbeta primers and 13 Jbeta primers. Clones were sequenced by immunoSEQ multiplex PCR, and TCRdb holds only the in-frame ones, with some missing. Among 200,000 to 250,000 clones listed, roughly 82% were seen once. The V gene is TRBV30, the J gene TRBJ2-5; TRBD1 might be the D (6 bases). The sequenced sample consisted of PBMCs. This TCR derives from a woman aged 40 to 50 in good health and CMV-seropositive. CDR3 amino acids: CAWGGQHQETQYF. The CDR3 nucleotides are TGTGCCTGGGGAGGACAGCACCAAGAGACCCAGTACTTC.